This note documents a single T cell receptor (beta chain) sequence. Antigen specificity is unknown. The authors produced TCR alpha and TCR beta cDNA libraries with sample barcodes and UMIs by 5'RACE using constant-segment primers. One entry per CDR3 protein, called by TCRdb with MiXCR from the 5' RACE reads. The sample holds roughly 190,000 distinct CDR3 sequences; 18% are singletons and the top ten take roughly 2.4%. The data were taken from a study of T-cell memory formation after mild COVID-19. Overall study: In these data, TCR clusters were largely donor specific. Study-level findings and limits: Researchers report contracting CD4+ clones mostly in CM and EM, with CD8+ clones in EMRA. Clones that contracted from day 15 to 85 had balanced CD4/CD8; later expanders were CD4+ biased.

CDR3 length: 15 amino acids. Germline V gene sequence: CDR1 SGHNT, CDR2 YENEEA. V was clipped by 0 bases and J by 4 bases, with 12 bases between them. The sequencing sample was made of PBMCs or a T cell subset sorted from them (not recorded which). The sequence was collected from an adult woman who had mild COVID-19 (a few samples of this study predate the infection). Cell type and time point are not known. The chain uses TRBV11-3 and TRBJ1-1; D remains ambiguous. DNA for the CDR3: TGTGCCAGCAGCTTAGAGCTTGAAGGTTTCACTGAAGCTTTCTTT. The encoded protein is CASSLELEGFTEAFF. Supplemented by reference TRBV11-3 and TRBJ1-1, the full variable domain reads EAGVVQSPRYKIIEKKQPVAFWCNPISGHNTLYWYLQNLGQGPELLIRYENEEAVDDSQLPKDRFSAERLKGVDSTLKIQPAELGDSAVYLCASSLELEGFTEAFFGQGTRLTVV.